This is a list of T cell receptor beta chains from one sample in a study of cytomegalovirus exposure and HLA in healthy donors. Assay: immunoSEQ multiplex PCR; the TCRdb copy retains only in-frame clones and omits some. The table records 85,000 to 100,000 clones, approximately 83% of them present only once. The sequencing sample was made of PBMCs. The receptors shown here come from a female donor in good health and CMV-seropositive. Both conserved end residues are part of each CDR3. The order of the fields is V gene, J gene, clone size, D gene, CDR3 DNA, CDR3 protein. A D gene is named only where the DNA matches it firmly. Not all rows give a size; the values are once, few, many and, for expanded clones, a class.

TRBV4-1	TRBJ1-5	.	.	TGCGCCAGCAGCCAAGGGTTGGCAGAGGTAAGCAATCAGCCCCAGCATTTT	CASSQGLAEVSNQPQHF
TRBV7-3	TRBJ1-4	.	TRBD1	TGTGCCAGCAGCCCGACAGGGAGGCGTAATGAAAAACTGTTTTTT	CASSPTGRRNEKLFF
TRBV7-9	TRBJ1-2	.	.	TGTGCCAGCAGCTTAGAATCCCTCTTGGCAGGGCGGGGTGGCTACACCTTC	CASSLESLLAGRGGYTF
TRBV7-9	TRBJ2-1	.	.	TGTGCCAGCAGACCATCTATGGGCGAGCAGTTCTTC	CASRPSMGEQFF
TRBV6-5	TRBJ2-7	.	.	TGTGCCAGCAGTCCGGGACTTACAAGCTCCTACGAGCAGTACTTC	CASSPGLTSSYEQYF
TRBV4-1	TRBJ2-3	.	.	TGCGCCAGCAGCCCGCCCAGTAGCACAGATACGCAGTATTTT	CASSPPSSTDTQYF
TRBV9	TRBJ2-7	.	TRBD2	TGTGCCAGCAGCGGGACTAGCGGGGGGCCTCACTACGAGCAGTACTTC	CASSGTSGGPHYEQYF
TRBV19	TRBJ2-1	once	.	TGTGCCAGTAGTATGGCCAGGGGAATTATGAATGAGCAGTTCTTC	CASSMARGIMNEQFF
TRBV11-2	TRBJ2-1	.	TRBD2	TGTGCCAGCAGCTTCCCCTACCATGGAGCGGGGAGTAGGTACAATGAGCAGTTCTTC	CASSFPYHGAGSRYNEQFF
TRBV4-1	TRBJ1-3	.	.	TGCGCCAGCAGCCGACTGTTAGCCTCTGGAAACACCATATATTTT	CASSRLLASGNTIYF
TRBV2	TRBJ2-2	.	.	TGTGCCAGCAGGGACCCAGGGTCGGGCGGGGAGCTGTTTTTT	CASRDPGSGGELFF
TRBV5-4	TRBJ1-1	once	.	TGTGCCAGCAGCTCCGCTGGTAGGGGGAACACTGAAGCTTTCTTT	CASSSAGRGNTEAFF
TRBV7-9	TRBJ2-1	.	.	TGTGCCAGCAGCCCTCGCCTCTCGACAGGCAATGAGCAGTTCTTC	CASSPRLSTGNEQFF
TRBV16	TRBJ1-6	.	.	TGTGCCAGCAGCCGCCACGGCCGGGACTCGACGAGCTCCTATAATTCACCCCTCCACTTT	CASSRHGRDSTSSYNSPLHF
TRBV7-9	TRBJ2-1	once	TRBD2	TGTGCCAGCAGCGGGGGGCTAGCGGGGACTTCTTACAATGAGCAGTTCTTC	CASSGGLAGTSYNEQFF
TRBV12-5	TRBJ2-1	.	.	TGTGCTAGTGAGCTAGCCGGTAATGAGCAGTTCTTC	CASELAGNEQFF
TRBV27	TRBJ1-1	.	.	TGTGCCAGTTCCACGGGGGGGCAGCAAGCTTTCTTT	CASSTGGQQAFF
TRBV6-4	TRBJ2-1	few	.	TGTGCCAGCAGTCAGTCCCAGGCGAATGAGCAGTTCTTC	CASSQSQANEQFF
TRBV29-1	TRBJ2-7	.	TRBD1	TGCAGCGCCGAGGGGGCGATCGGCTCCTACGAGCAGTACTTC	CSAEGAIGSYEQYF
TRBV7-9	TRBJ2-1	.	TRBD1	TGTGCCAGCACCTTAGGGGTCGGGACAGCCTACAATGAGCAGTTCTTC	CASTLGVGTAYNEQFF
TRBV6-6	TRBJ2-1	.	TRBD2	TGTGCCAGCAGTTCGTCCGGGGGGAGGAATGAGCAGTTCTTC	CASSSSGGRNEQFF
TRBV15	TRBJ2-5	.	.	TGTGCCACCAGCAGAGAGGGCAGGGTCCAAGAGACCCAGTACTTC	CATSREGRVQETQYF
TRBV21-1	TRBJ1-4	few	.	TGTGCCAGCAGCAGAAAGGGGATCAGAGGACAGGGACCGCAAAATCCCACAACTAATGAAAAACTGTTTTTT	CASSRKGIRGQGPQNPTTNEKLFF
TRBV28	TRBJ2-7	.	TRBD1	TGTGCCAGCAAAGGACAGGGGAGCTCCTACGAGCAGTACTTC	CASKGQGSSYEQYF
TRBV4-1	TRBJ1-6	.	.	TGCGCCAGCAGCCAAGTGAAAACGGGGCGGGGTATATCACCCCTCCACTTT	CASSQVKTGRGISPLHF
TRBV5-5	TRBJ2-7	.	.	TGTGCCAGCAGCTTGGAGCCCCTCTCCTACGAGCAGTACTTC	CASSLEPLSYEQYF
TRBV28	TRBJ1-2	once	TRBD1	TGTGCCAGCTCTCCCTTCCAGACAGGGGACTATGGCTACACCTTC	CASSPFQTGDYGYTF
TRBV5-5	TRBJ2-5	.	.	TGTGCCAGCAGTGACAGGAAAGAGACCCAGTACTTC	CASSDRKETQYF
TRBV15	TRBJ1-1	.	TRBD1	TGTGCCACCAGCAGAGATAGAGGCGGGACAGGTGAAGCTTTCTTT	CATSRDRGGTGEAFF
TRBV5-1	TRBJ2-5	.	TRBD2	TGCGCCAGCAGCGTTGGTTCTTTAGCGGGAGGTATAGAGACCCAGTACTTC	CASSVGSLAGGIETQYF
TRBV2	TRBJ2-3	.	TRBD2	TGTGCCAGCCTAGCGGGGGAGGCAGATACGCAGTATTTT	CASLAGEADTQYF
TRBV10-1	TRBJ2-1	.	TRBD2	TGCGCCAGCAGTGAGTCAAGGGCGAGCGGGGGAAACTACAATGAGCAGTTCTTC	CASSESRASGGNYNEQFF
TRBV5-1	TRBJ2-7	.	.	TGCGCCAGCAGAACGACAGGCCTAGTATCCTTTGCTTACGAGCAGTACTTC	CASRTTGLVSFAYEQYF
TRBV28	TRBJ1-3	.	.	TGTGCCAGCAGTCTCTACAGGGAAATTGGAAACACCATATATTTT	CASSLYREIGNTIYF
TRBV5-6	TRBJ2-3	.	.	TGTGCCAGCAGCTCTTCGACTAGACGGAGCACAGATACGCAGTATTTT	CASSSSTRRSTDTQYF
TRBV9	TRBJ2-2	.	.	TGTGCCAGCAGCGTAGTAGCTGACCCCAACACCGGGGAGCTGTTTTTT	CASSVVADPNTGELFF
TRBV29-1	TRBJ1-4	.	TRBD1	TGCAGCGTTATCCTGACAGGGGGGAGAGATGAAAAACTGTTTTTT	CSVILTGGRDEKLFF
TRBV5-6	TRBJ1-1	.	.	TGTGCCAGCAGCTTGTTCCAGGGGATGAACACTGAAGCTTTCTTT	CASSLFQGMNTEAFF